Below are 18 T cell receptor beta chains sequenced from a single sample in a study of blood T cell repertoires in COVID-19. The repertoire was sequenced with immunoSEQ multiplex PCR; TCRdb's copy has only in-frame clones and lacks some. Here the sample spans 400,000 or so clones, roughly nine tenths being singletons. The sequenced material came from PBMCs or T cells enriched from blood (not recorded which). These receptors all stem from a man under 40 who had recovered from COVID-19.

V and J are TRBV5-1 and TRBJ1-4; 7 positions match TRBD1. V lost 0 bases to trimming and J lost 1 base; unmatched junction nucleotides: 0. CDR1 is SGHRS, CDR2 YFSETQ, per germline. CDR3 length: 15 residues. CDR3 sequence: CASSLGDRTNEKLFF. In DNA, the CDR3 is TGCGCCAGCAGCTTGGGGGACAGAACTAATGAAAAACTGTTTTTT.

The rearrangement links TRBV27 to TRBJ1-2; D is unresolved. Trimming left V 1 base short and J 0 bases short, with 9 bases between. This CDR3 has 15 residues. Germline CDR1 is MNHEY and CDR2 is SMNVEV (reference sequence). The CDR3 protein is CASSLFPGPNYGYTF. The CDR3 DNA follows: TGTGCCAGCAGTTTATTCCCAGGTCCTAACTATGGCTACACCTTC.

V is TRBV2 and J is TRBJ2-1, with 10 bases aligning to TRBD2. CDR1 is SNHLY and CDR2 is FYNNEI in the germline V gene. The V gene end was trimmed by 3 bases and the J gene end by 8 bases; junction bases not matched to a gene: 10. The CDR3 spans 16 residues. The chain's CDR3 is CASSDEREGGVYEQFF. The CDR3 nucleotides read TGTGCCAGCAGTGATGAGCGGGAGGGTGGGGTATATGAGCAGTTCTTC.

In its sample, this clone was seen once. This sequence joins TRBV11-2 and TRBJ2-7; 7 nucleotides agree with TRBD1. Germline CDR1 is SGHAT and CDR2 is FQNNGV. The CDR3 has 15 amino acids. With V trimmed by 6 bases and J by 3 bases, 11 bases remained unmatched. CDR3 residues: CASSPAGTVGYEQYF. The CDR3 bases are TGTGCCAGCAGTCCAGCTGGGACAGTAGGCTACGAGCAGTACTTC.

The chain uses TRBV18 and TRBJ2-7; weak D call: TRBD2 (6 bases). The length of the CDR3 is 13 residues. The V end was cut by 6 bases, the J end by 2 bases, with 11 bases between. CDR1 KGHSH and CDR2 LQKENI come from the germline V gene. The CDR3 loop reads CASSPPGAYEQYF. The CDR3 DNA reads as TGTGCCAGCTCGCCTCCGGGGGCCTACGAGCAGTACTTC.

This clone came up once. Other nucleotide sequences from this sample produce the same CDR3. The V gene is TRBV30, the J gene TRBJ1-5, with a possible D match to TRBD1 (5 bases). Germline CDR1 reads GTSNPN; CDR2 reads SVGIG (reference sequence). This CDR3 spans 14 amino acids. V was trimmed by 0 bases and J by 6 bases, leaving 12 bases between them. CDR3 coding DNA: TGTGCCTGGAGTGTCGGTCAGGGCGGTCAGCCCCAGCATTTT. This translates into CAWSVGQGGQPQHF. Full variable domain (rest looked up from reference TRBV30 and TRBJ1-5): SQTIHQWPATLVQPVGSPLSLECTVEGTSNPNLYWYRQAAGRGLQLLFYSVGIGQISSEVPQNLSASRPQDRQFILSSKKLLLSDSGFYLCAWSVGQGGQPQHFGDGTRLSIL.

CDR3 loop: CASSSPAQWQTGELFF. CDR3 DNA: TGTGCCAGCAGCTCCCCCGCTCAGTGGCAGACCGGGGAGCTGTTTTTT. The rearrangement joins TRBV11-1 to TRBJ2-2, with D unresolved. This CDR3 has 16 amino acids. Trimming pared 4 bases from V and 5 bases from J, leaving 17 bases between. CDR1 is SGHAT, CDR2 FQDESV, per germline (reference sequence). The whole variable domain, filled in from reference TRBV11-1 and TRBJ2-2, reads EAEVAQSPRYKITEKSQAVAFWCDPISGHATLYWYRQILGQGPELLVQFQDESVVDDSQLPKDRFSAERLKGVDSTLKIQPAELGDSAMYLCASSSPAQWQTGELFFGEGSRLTVL.

The rearrangement uses TRBV6-5 and TRBJ1-5, with D uncertain. The CDR3 contains 13 residues. Trimming took 6 bases from V and 2 from J, leaving 8 bases between them. Germline V gene sequence: CDR1 MNHEY, CDR2 SVGAGI. DNA of the CDR3: TGTGCCAGCAGGAACAGACGCAATCAGCCCCAGCATTTT. This encodes CASRNRRNQPQHF.

The chain combines TRBV9 with TRBJ2-3, with 7 bases fitting TRBD2. CDR1 is SGDLS, CDR2 YYNGEE, per germline. The V segment lost 4 bases and the J segment 3 bases; nucleotides outside the gene matches: 5. The CDR3 contains 14 residues. This chain's CDR3 is CASSTQAGTDTQYF. The CDR3 coding sequence is TGTGCCAGCAGCACACAAGCGGGAACAGATACGCAGTATTTT. Looking up the rest from reference TRBV9 and TRBJ2-3 gives the full variable domain: DSGVTQTPKHLITATGQRVTLRCSPRSGDLSVYWYQQSLDQGLQFLIQYYNGEERAKGNILERFSAQQFPDLHSELNLSSLELGDSALYFCASSTQAGTDTQYFGPGTRLTVL.

The chain has TRBV7-9 and TRBJ1-1; D is unclear. CDR1 is SEHNR and CDR2 is FQNEAQ in the germline V gene (reference sequence). The CDR3 extends over 13 amino acids. V lost 5 bases, J lost 7 bases, and 14 bases lay in between. The CDR3 DNA follows: TGTGCCAGCAGCGTAGGTTCCGGGAATGAAGCTTTCTTT. Translated, it gives CASSVGSGNEAFF.

The chain couples TRBV23-1 to TRBJ2-3, with D unresolved. TRBV23-1 is an ORF for which the function is uncertain. Trimming removed 4 bases from V and 6 bases from J, with 11 bases in between. The CDR3 covers 13 residues. This chain's CDR3 is CASSRGSSDTQYF. The CDR3 nucleotides are TGCGCCAGCAGTCGCGGTTCCTCGGATACGCAGTATTTT.

This chain uses TRBV18 with TRBJ1-1; D gene unclear. This CDR3 is built from 13 residues. V lost 3 bases to trimming and J lost 7 bases, with 12 bases between them. The V gene's germline CDR1 is KGHSH and CDR2 LQKENI. Written as DNA, the CDR3 is TGTGCCAGCTCACCGTATGAAAGGAGTGAAGCTTTCTTT. It encodes CASSPYERSEAFF.

This chain joins TRBV28 and TRBJ2-7; perhaps TRBD1 as D (6 bases). Germline CDR1 MDHEN, CDR2 SYDVKM. The CDR3 has 12 residues. V shed 6 bases and J shed 2 bases, with 8 bases lying between them. DNA for the CDR3: TGTGCCAGCAGCCGGGACACCTACGAGCAGTACTTC. It encodes CASSRDTYEQYF. The whole variable domain, filled in from reference TRBV28 and TRBJ2-7, reads DVKVTQSSRYLVKRTGEKVFLECVQDMDHENMFWYRQDPGLGLRLIYFSYDVKMKEKGDIPEGYSVSREKKERFSLILESASTNQTSMYLCASSRDTYEQYFGPGTRLTVT.

This chain links TRBV29-1 with TRBJ1-1; D might be TRBD1 (5 bases). Germline V gene sequence: CDR1 SQVTM, CDR2 ANQGSEA. With 4 bases removed from V and 0 bases from J, the gap between germline ends came to 12 bases. This CDR3 contains 14 residues. The CDR3 DNA reads as TGCAGCGTTGTTTGGGGCCCCATGAACACTGAAGCTTTCTTT. It specifies CSVVWGPMNTEAFF.

The chain links TRBV15 to TRBJ2-3; the match to TRBD2 covers 11 bases. Germline CDR1 and CDR2: LNHNV and YYDKDF (reference sequence). Trimming cost V 0 bases and J 2 bases; bases outside gene matches: 4. The CDR3 has 17 amino acids. CDR3 nucleotides: TGTGCCACCAGCAGAGATAGACTAGCGGGAACCACAGATACGCAGTATTTT. The encoded protein is CATSRDRLAGTTDTQYF.

The chain recombines TRBV30 with TRBJ1-5; 8 positions match TRBD1. V was clipped by 3 bases and J by 4 bases; unmatched bases: 8. CDR1 GTSNPN and CDR2 SVGIG come from the germline V gene (reference sequence). The CDR3 length is 15 residues. DNA for the CDR3: TGTGCCTGGAGCAGAGGACAGGGCGGTAATCAGCCCCAGCATTTT. Amino acid sequence: CAWSRGQGGNQPQHF.

The chain is built from TRBV21-1 and TRBJ1-1; the DNA was not used to check the table's D call, TRBD1. TRBV21-1 is marked as a pseudogene. This CDR3 has 15 residues. CDR3 in amino acids: CASRPLVRGHTEAFF. CDR3 nucleotide sequence: TGTGCCAGCAGGCCCCTCGTCAGGGGACACACTGAAGCTTTCTTT.

V and J are TRBV24-1 and TRBJ1-2, with D perhaps matching TRBD1 (5 bases). V gave up 0 bases and J gave up 8 bases, with 9 bases separating them. Germline loops: CDR1 KGHDR, CDR2 SFDVKD. The CDR3 has 13 amino acids. Written as DNA, the CDR3 is TGTGCCACCAGTGATTTGAGGGGAGGCGGCTACACCTTC. Its translation: CATSDLRGGGYTF.